The 21 T cell receptor beta chains listed next were all sequenced from one sample in a study of beta chain features in type 1 diabetes. Expressed TCRB transcripts were sequenced because the entire RNA isolate underwent reverse transcription. Using immunoSEQ multiplex PCR, the repertoire was profiled, and TCRdb retains in-frame clones only, with some absent. The data show about 150,000 clones, approximately 12% seen once. Input material: central memory CD4+ T cells from blood. These receptors were taken from a man aged 18-30 years in good health.

CDR3 in DNA: TGTGCCAGCAGCACTCCTGGGACTAGCGGGAGGCCCTACAATGAGCAGTTCTTC. Its translation: CASSTPGTSGRPYNEQFF. This chain uses TRBV9 with TRBJ2-1; 15 nucleotides match TRBD2. Trimming removed 4 bases from V and 2 bases from J; junction bases left unmatched: 7. In germline, CDR1 is SGDLS, CDR2 YYNGEE. This CDR3 has 18 amino acids. The full variable domain, with the rest looked up from reference TRBV9 and TRBJ2-1, is DSGVTQTPKHLITATGQRVTLRCSPRSGDLSVYWYQQSLDQGLQFLIQYYNGEERAKGNILERFSAQQFPDLHSELNLSSLELGDSALYFCASSTPGTSGRPYNEQFFGPGTRLTVL.

This chain uses TRBV5-1 with TRBJ1-6; D is uncertain. The ends were cut back, 4 bases at V and 7 bases at J, with 15 bases in the middle. The germline V gene encodes CDR1 SGHRS and CDR2 YFSETQ. The CDR3 has 15 amino acids. The CDR3: CASSPDPYGNSPLHF. The CDR3 nucleotides are TGCGCCAGCAGCCCGGACCCGTATGGGAATTCACCCCTCCACTTT.

This clone has a handful of counts. This chain connects TRBV5-6 to TRBJ1-1, with D possibly TRBD1 on 6 matching bases. CDR1 and CDR2 from the germline V gene are SGHDT and YYEEEE. The V and J ends lost 5 bases and 7 bases respectively, with 12 bases between them. This CDR3 contains 12 residues. CDR3 DNA: TGTGCCAGCAGGAGAACAGGGCGTGAAGCTTTCTTT. Protein: CASRRTGREAFF.

This clone was seen at least ten times. The rearrangement links TRBV27 to TRBJ2-1, with 7 positions matching TRBD2. This CDR3 is 15 amino acids long. The ends lost 5 bases at V and 5 bases at J; junction bases unmatched: 9. CDR1 and CDR2 from the germline V gene are MNHEY and SMNVEV (reference sequence). CDR3 in DNA: TGTGCCAGCAGTAGTGTAGGGCTAGCGGACAATGAGCAGTTCTTC. It specifies CASSSVGLADNEQFF.

This clone was seen at least ten times. The chain combines TRBV6-5 with TRBJ2-7, with 7 bases matching TRBD1. This CDR3 region has 13 residues. Per the germline V gene, CDR1 is MNHEY and CDR2 is SVGAGI. Losses at the gene ends were 6 bases for V and 6 bases for J; bases not matched to a gene: 8. In DNA, the CDR3 is TGTGCCAGCAGGCCCCTGACAGGGACCGAGCAGTACTTC. Translated: CASRPLTGTEQYF.

The V call is TRBV7-3, the J call TRBJ2-2; TRBD2 agrees at 12 bases. The trim removed 0 bases at V and 6 bases at J, leaving 2 bases unmatched. The germline CDR1 and CDR2 sequences are SGHTA and FQGTGA. This CDR3 is built from 16 residues. The CDR3 protein is CASSLTGLAGSGELFF. The CDR3 DNA sequence: TGTGCCAGCAGCTTAACCGGACTAGCGGGGTCCGGGGAGCTGTTTTTT.

The V call is TRBV7-2, the J call TRBJ2-5; D may be TRBD2 (6 bases). The CDR3 runs to 17 residues. The V end was cut by 5 bases, the J end by 5 bases, with 24 bases between. Germline V lookup: CDR1 SGHTA, CDR2 FQGNSA. CDR3 sequence: CASSRLPKGLPPETQYF. The CDR3 nucleotides read TGTGCCAGCAGCCGCCTCCCCAAGGGACTTCCCCCGGAGACCCAGTACTTC.

The gene calls are TRBV7-9 and TRBJ1-6; no reliable D call. CDR3 size: 15 residues. With 3 bases removed from V and 0 bases from J, the gap between germline ends came to 6 bases. Germline values: CDR1 SEHNR, CDR2 FQNEAQ (reference sequence). CDR3 residues: CASSFTSSYNSPLHF. The CDR3 DNA follows: TGTGCCAGCAGCTTTACGAGCTCCTATAATTCACCCCTCCACTTT.

This clone showed up just a few times. Germline and junction disagree at one end, which may indicate a read error. The genes are TRBV9 and TRBJ2-3, with D possibly being TRBD2 (7 bases). The CDR3 is made up of 20 amino acids. CDR1 is SGDLS, CDR2 YYNGEE, per germline. The DNA of the CDR3 is TGTGCCCGCAGCCCCTCCCGGAGGGGGGGGGCCAGCTCGTACACAGATACGCAGTATTTT. Amino acid sequence: CARSPSRRGGASSYTDTQYF.

This clone was observed a few times. V is TRBV4-2 and J is TRBJ1-5; D is perhaps TRBD1 (5 bases). The CDR3 runs to 15 residues. CDR1 LGHNA and CDR2 YNFKEQ come from the germline V gene. Trimming removed 4 bases at V and 3 bases at J, with 13 bases between. This chain's CDR3 is CASSPEGGTNQPQHF. The CDR3 nucleotides are TGTGCCAGCAGCCCCGAGGGAGGGACCAATCAGCCCCAGCATTTT.

This clone was counted only a few times. The chain joins TRBV11-2 to TRBJ2-5; no clear D. Per the germline V gene, CDR1 is SGHAT and CDR2 is FQNNGV. CDR3 length: 11 amino acids. Trimming removed 3 bases from V and 5 bases from J, with 4 bases in between. The CDR3 DNA reads as TGTGCCAGCAGCTTCCTCGAGACCCAGTACTTC. This translates into CASSFLETQYF.

V is TRBV2 and J is TRBJ2-2, with 8 nucleotides matching TRBD1. The CDR3 spans 14 residues. Per the germline V gene, CDR1 is SNHLY and CDR2 is FYNNEI. Germline trimming cut 10 bases from V and 1 base from J; bases unmatched to any gene: 5. CDR3 amino acids: CATGTGLNTGELFF. CDR3 bases: TGTGCCACCGGGACAGGATTGAACACCGGGGAGCTGTTTTTT.

This clone was found a few times. The genes are TRBV2 and TRBJ2-2; D is unclear. Trimming took off 2 bases at V and 7 bases at J, with 11 bases between the two ends. This CDR3 is 14 amino acids long. CDR1 and CDR2 from the germline V gene are SNHLY and FYNNEI. For the CDR3, the DNA is TGTGCCAGCAGTGAATGGGTAGCCGACGGGGAGCTGTTTTTT. It translates to CASSEWVADGELFF.

The V and J genes are TRBV7-2 and TRBJ2-3; D possibly corresponds to TRBD2 (6 bases). The CDR3 covers 16 residues. V was pared by 0 bases and J by 2 bases, with 12 bases between. CDR1 SGHTA and CDR2 FQGNSA come from the germline V gene. CDR3 sequence: CASSLAGVAVTDTQYF. The CDR3 bases are TGTGCCAGCAGCTTAGCCGGGGTAGCGGTCACAGATACGCAGTATTTT. The full variable domain, with the rest looked up from reference TRBV7-2 and TRBJ2-3, is GAGVSQSPSNKVTEKGKDVELRCDPISGHTALYWYRQSLGQGLEFLIYFQGNSAPDKSGLPSDRFSAERTGGSVSTLTIQRTQQEDSAVYLCASSLAGVAVTDTQYFGPGTRLTVL.

The V call is TRBV14, the J call TRBJ1-5; no firm D call. V was pared by 0 bases and J by 0 bases, with 9 bases between. Germline V gives CDR1 SGHDN, CDR2 FVKESK. CDR3 length: 16 amino acids. The CDR3 bases are TGTGCCAGCAGCCAAGAGTGGCTGGATAGCAATCAGCCCCAGCATTTT. It codes for CASSQEWLDSNQPQHF.

This clone was counted ten times or more. The J gene is TRBJ2-7, the V gene TRBV29-1, with TRBD1 identical over 8 bases. CDR3 size: 12 residues. The germline CDR1 and CDR2 sequences are SQVTM and ANQGSEA. V was pared by 4 bases and J by 3 bases, with 2 bases of the junction left unmatched. CDR3 sequence (DNA): TGCAGCGTTGGAGGACAGGGCTACGAGCAGTACTTC. Translation gives CSVGGQGYEQYF.

This clone has ten or more counts. The rearrangement uses TRBV30 and TRBJ2-1; TRBD2 is a possible D gene (6 bases). The CDR3 consists of 14 residues. Germline assignment: CDR1 GTSNPN and CDR2 SVGIG (reference sequence). With 3 bases removed from V and 3 bases from J, the gap between germline ends came to 12 bases. As DNA, the CDR3 is TGTGCCTGGAGCCCTGGGGGGAGCTACAATGAGCAGTTCTTC. Amino acid sequence: CAWSPGGSYNEQFF.

This sequence joins TRBV7-9 and TRBJ1-2; 7 bases agree with TRBD1. V shed 4 bases, J shed 6 bases, and the junction held 8 bases outside the gene matches. The CDR3 spans 14 residues. Germline V gene lookup returns CDR1 SEHNR and CDR2 FQNEAQ (reference sequence). The CDR3 loop is CASSSQGLRHGYTF. In DNA, the CDR3 is TGTGCCAGCAGCTCACAGGGGCTAAGGCATGGCTACACCTTC.

A few counts support this clone. The chain is built from TRBV29-1 and TRBJ2-3, with D tentatively TRBD2 (5 bases). CDR3 length equals 11 residues. Germline CDR1 and CDR2: SQVTM and ANQGSEA. DNA for the CDR3: TGCATTTTCCGGGGTACAGATACGCAGTATTTT. Encoded protein: CIFRGTDTQYF.

Only a few counts were recorded for this clone. The rearrangement uses TRBV5-4 and TRBJ2-1; 11 bases align to TRBD2. The CDR3 has 15 residues. V was clipped by 4 bases and J by 3 bases; unmatched bases: 3. Germline lookup yields CDR1 SGHNT and CDR2 YYREEE (reference sequence). CDR3 sequence (DNA): TGTGCCAGCAGCATTAGCGGGAGGGGCTACAATGAGCAGTTCTTC. This codes for CASSISGRGYNEQFF.

The sample holds many counts of this clone. The rearrangement joins TRBV21-1 to TRBJ2-7. TRBV21-1 is marked as a pseudogene. The CDR3 runs 10 residues. The CDR3 loop reads CASSNFVPGV. The CDR3, as DNA: TGTGCCAGCAGCAATTTCGTTCCTGGTGTC.